Sequencing of this T cell receptor beta chain was carried out in a study of blood T cell repertoires in COVID-19. Background on the study: Italy, Spain and the United States were the sources of the convalescent and acute COVID-19 samples. T cells, B-cell-depleted T cells, or PBMCs supplied cDNA or gDNA.

As handled by the study authors: Estimation of nucleated cell counts relied on the amplification of reference gene primers. Sequencing used immunoSEQ multiplex PCR; TCRdb keeps in-frame clones, though not all of them. V and J calls and clone size are given by that table; D and trimming were obtained from the DNA. The sample lists tens of thousands of clones; approximately 90% were seen once. V lost 0 bases and J lost 2; bases outside the gene matches: 6. The CDR3 loop spans 18 amino acids. Germline assignment: CDR1 LGHNA and CDR2 YNFKEQ. This chain uses TRBV4-2 with TRBJ2-3, with 12 bases fitting TRBD2. This receptor was taken from a woman in her 50s with active or convalescent COVID-19. The material sequenced was peripheral blood. The CDR3 is CASSQDGTSGYNTDTQYF. CDR3 DNA sequence: TGTGCCAGCAGCCAAGACGGGACTAGCGGGTACAACACAGATACGCAGTATTTT.